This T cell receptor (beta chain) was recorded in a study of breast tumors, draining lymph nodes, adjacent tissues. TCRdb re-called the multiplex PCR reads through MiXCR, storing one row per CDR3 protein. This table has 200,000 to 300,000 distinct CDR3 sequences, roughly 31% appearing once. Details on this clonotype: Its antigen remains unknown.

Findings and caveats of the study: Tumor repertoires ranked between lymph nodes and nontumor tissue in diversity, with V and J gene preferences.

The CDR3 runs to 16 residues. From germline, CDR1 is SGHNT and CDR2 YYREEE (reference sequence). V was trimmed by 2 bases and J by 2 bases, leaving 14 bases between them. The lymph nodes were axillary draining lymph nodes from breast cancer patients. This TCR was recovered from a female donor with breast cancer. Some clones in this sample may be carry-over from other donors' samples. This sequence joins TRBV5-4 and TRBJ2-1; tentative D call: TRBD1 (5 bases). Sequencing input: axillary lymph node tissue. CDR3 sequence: CASSLPTGGPYNEQFF. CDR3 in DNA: TGTGCCAGCAGCTTACCCACAGGTGGGCCCTACAATGAGCAGTTCTTC.